In its sample, the clone carrying this TCR beta chain was seen a few times. These data are taken from a study of blood T cell repertoires in COVID-19. About the research overall: Samples came from the United States, Italy and Spain, spanning acute and convalescent COVID-19. Sources were T cells, B-cell-depleted T cells, or PBMCs; the material itself was cDNA or gDNA.

In germline, CDR1 is SQVTM, CDR2 ANQGSEA. V shed 5 bases, J shed 5 bases, and the junction held 5 bases outside the gene matches. This CDR3 is built from 13 residues. How the authors handled the data: Reference gene primer amplification gave estimated nucleated cell counts. Measured with immunoSEQ multiplex PCR; TCRdb has only the in-frame clones, and not every one. V and J calls and clone size are copied from that table; D and trimming were computed from the DNA. In the table there are some 56,000 clones, about 82% of which are singletons. The TCR comes from an elderly woman with acute or convalescent COVID-19. The sequencing input was peripheral blood. The chain recombines TRBV29-1 with TRBJ2-1; 8 bases map to TRBD1. The CDR3 region is CSVRDRLHNEQFF. CDR3 bases: TGCAGCGTTCGGGACAGGTTGCACAATGAGCAGTTCTTC.